The clone carrying this TCR beta chain came up a few times. Its specificity is not known. Germline V lookup: CDR1 SGHVS, CDR2 FNYEAQ. Trimming left V 2 bases short and J 11 bases short, with 16 bases between. CDR3 size: 14 residues. Via MiXCR, TCRdb re-called the 5' RACE reads, giving one row per CDR3 protein. In the table there are 25,000 to 35,000 distinct CDR3 sequences, 6.6% of which are singletons. This entry is derived from a study of early T cells in non-severe SARS-CoV-2 infection. Study background: Chains stayed unpaired after sequencing of bulk RNA from unsorted whole blood.

Study results and caveats: Lookups in VDJdb leaned toward anti-spike CD8 responses and missed private and CD4 specificities.

Sequenced material: whole blood. This sequence was found in an adult who was a healthcare worker with PCR-confirmed SARS-CoV-2 infection or an uninfected control (not recorded which). The chain links TRBV7-6 to TRBJ1-5; D may be TRBD1 (5 bases). CDR3 in amino acids: CASSLTFDSGTQHF. In DNA form, the CDR3 reads TGTGCCAGCAGCTTAACTTTTGATTCAGGGACCCAGCATTTT.